This is a list of T cell receptor beta chains from one sample in a study of identical twins. MiXCR, run by TCRdb on the 5' RACE reads, gives a single entry per CDR3 protein. The sample lists about 500,000 distinct CDR3 sequences, 13% to 15% occurring once. These data also featured in a second study, about yellow fever vaccine responses in identical twins.

The sequenced material came from CD4+ T cells sorted from blood. The receptors stem from a woman younger than 35 in good health. Both conserved end residues are part of each CDR3. D genes are given only for firm matches. Part of the rows lack a size; the others show once, few, many or a class for expanded clones.

cdr3_length: 16; d_call: TRBD2; v_call: TRBV12-3/TRBV12-4; clone_size: -; j_call: TRBJ2-7; cdr3_nt: TGTGCCAGCAGTTTTCGAATTAGCGGGGCTAGCTACGAGCAGTACTTC; cdr3_aa: CASSFRISGASYEQYF
cdr3_length: 14; d_call: TRBD1; v_call: TRBV6-1; clone_size: -; j_call: TRBJ1-2; cdr3_nt: TGTGCCAGCAGGGACAGGGGATCGGGCTATGGCTACACCTTC; cdr3_aa: CASRDRGSGYGYTF
cdr3_length: 17; d_call: TRBD2; v_call: TRBV7-3; clone_size: -; j_call: TRBJ2-1; cdr3_nt: TGTGCCAGCAGCCCCGGGACTAGCGGCCCCTCTTGGAATGAGCAGTTCTTC; cdr3_aa: CASSPGTSGPSWNEQFF
cdr3_length: 12; d_call: -; v_call: TRBV29-1; clone_size: many; j_call: TRBJ2-1; cdr3_nt: TGCAGCGTTGCCGCCGGGGTCAATGAGCAGTTCTTC; cdr3_aa: CSVAAGVNEQFF
cdr3_length: 15; d_call: -; v_call: TRBV7-2; clone_size: few; j_call: TRBJ2-7; cdr3_nt: TGTGCCAGCAGCCGTACCGGAGCGGATGCCTACGAGCAGTACTTC; cdr3_aa: CASSRTGADAYEQYF
cdr3_length: 16; d_call: -; v_call: TRBV7-2; clone_size: few; j_call: TRBJ2-6; cdr3_nt: TGTGCCAGCAGCTTAGGTCCGGACCCTGGGGCCAACGTCCTGACTTTC; cdr3_aa: CASSLGPDPGANVLTF
cdr3_length: 16; d_call: TRBD1; v_call: TRBV28; clone_size: -; j_call: TRBJ2-7; cdr3_nt: TGTGCCAGCAGTTTAAGCCCGGGACAGGTAAAATACGAGCAGTACTTC; cdr3_aa: CASSLSPGQVKYEQYF
cdr3_length: 14; d_call: -; v_call: TRBV5-8; clone_size: many; j_call: TRBJ2-5; cdr3_nt: TGTGCCAGCAGCTTGGGTTGGACCCAAGAGACCCAGTACTTC; cdr3_aa: CASSLGWTQETQYF
cdr3_length: 19; d_call: TRBD2; v_call: TRBV15; clone_size: -; j_call: TRBJ2-7; cdr3_nt: TGTGCCACCAGCAGAGGCGACTCCGGGACTAGCGGGAGATGGGACGAGCAGTACTTC; cdr3_aa: CATSRGDSGTSGRWDEQYF
cdr3_length: 16; d_call: TRBD2; v_call: TRBV6-2/TRBV6-3; clone_size: -; j_call: TRBJ2-3; cdr3_nt: TGTGCCAGCAGTTCGATGACTAGCGGGAGGTCAGATACGCAGTATTTT; cdr3_aa: CASSSMTSGRSDTQYF